These T cell receptor beta chains were read from a single sample in a study of STAT5B mutations in CD4+ large granular lymphocyte leukemia. Here immunoSEQ multiplex PCR was the method, and the copy in TCRdb shows in-frame clones only, minus some. Of 8,100 or so clones in the sample, over 60% were seen once. The sample consisted of PBMCs. These receptors were taken from a woman in her sixties or seventies with CD4+ T-cell large granular lymphocyte leukemia. Each CDR3 is given without its conserved first and last residue. Each record gives: J gene, V gene, CDR3 length, CDR3 protein.

J gene: TRBJ2-7; V gene: TRBV5-6; CDR3 length: 12; CDR3 protein: ASSPGTTSYEQY
J gene: NA; V gene: TRBV5-5; CDR3 length: 12; CDR3 protein: ASSLHGGANEQY
J gene: TRBJ2-1; V gene: TRBV9; CDR3 length: 12; CDR3 protein: ASSVQSSYNEQF
J gene: TRBJ2-7; V gene: TRBV12-5; CDR3 length: 10; CDR3 protein: ASGFWGVEQY
J gene: TRBJ2-1; V gene: TRBV2; CDR3 length: 13; CDR3 protein: ASSRGLAWGIEQF
J gene: TRBJ1-1; V gene: TRBV18; CDR3 length: 13; CDR3 protein: ASSPRETGSIEAF
J gene: TRBJ2-7; V gene: TRBV15; CDR3 length: 15; CDR3 protein: ATSRAGEGLRTSRQY
J gene: TRBJ1-2; V gene: TRBV19; CDR3 length: 13; CDR3 protein: ASSSTGFGRYGYT
J gene: TRBJ2-2; V gene: TRBV2; CDR3 length: 14; CDR3 protein: ASSSGTSGYTGELF
J gene: TRBJ2-3; V gene: TRBV5-6; CDR3 length: 13; CDR3 protein: ASSLTGRITDTQY